The 3 T cell receptor beta chains below all came from one sample that was sequenced in a study of OX40 agonist ivuxolimab in advanced cancers. Clones were sequenced by immunoSEQ multiplex PCR, and TCRdb holds only the in-frame ones, with some missing. The sample has about 32,000 clones, roughly 90% seen once. The source was CD4+ or CD8+ T cells sorted from blood, collected in a trial of the OX40 agonist ivuxolimab. The receptor source for this set is an adult with an advanced solid tumor such as melanoma, head and neck, liver or kidney cancer.

V gene TRBV4-1 combines with J gene TRBJ2-7; D remains unclear. V was clipped by 1 base and J by 4 bases, with 14 bases between them. This CDR3 spans 15 amino acids. Germline values: CDR1 MGHRA, CDR2 YSYEKL. The CDR3 is CASSQGSPPIYEQYF. Written as DNA, the CDR3 is TGCGCCAGCAGCCAAGGGTCCCCTCCAATTTACGAGCAGTACTTC.

The rearrangement joins TRBV7-6 to TRBJ2-5, with 11 bases identical to TRBD2. V lost 7 bases, J lost 4 bases, and 8 bases stayed unmatched. Germline V gene sequence: CDR1 SGHVS, CDR2 FNYEAQ. This CDR3 region has 15 residues. The CDR3 bases are TGTGCCAGCACACTAGCGGGAGAGGAGGGAGAGACCCAGTACTTC. It specifies CASTLAGEEGETQYF.

V is TRBV10-2 and J is TRBJ2-1; 9 nucleotides agree with TRBD2. The CDR3 has 15 amino acids. Trimming at V came to 1 base and at J to 11 bases, leaving 9 bases not matched to a gene. The V gene's germline CDR1 is WSHSY and CDR2 SAAADI. The CDR3 nucleotides are TGCGCCAGCAGTGAGTTAGCTAGCGGGATGGGTAAGCAGTTCTTC. This sequence encodes CASSELASGMGKQFF.